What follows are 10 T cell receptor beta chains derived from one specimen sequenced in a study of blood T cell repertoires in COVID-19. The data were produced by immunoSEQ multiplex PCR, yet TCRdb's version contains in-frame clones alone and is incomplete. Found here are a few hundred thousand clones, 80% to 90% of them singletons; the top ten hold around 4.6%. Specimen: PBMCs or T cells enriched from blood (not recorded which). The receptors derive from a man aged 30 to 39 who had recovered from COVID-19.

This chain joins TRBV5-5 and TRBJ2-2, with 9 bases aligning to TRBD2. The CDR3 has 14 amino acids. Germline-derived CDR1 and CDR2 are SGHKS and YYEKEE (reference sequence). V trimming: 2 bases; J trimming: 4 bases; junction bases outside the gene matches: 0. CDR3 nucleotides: TGTGCCAGCAGCTTTAGCGGGGGCACCGGGGAGCTGTTTTTT. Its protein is CASSFSGGTGELFF.

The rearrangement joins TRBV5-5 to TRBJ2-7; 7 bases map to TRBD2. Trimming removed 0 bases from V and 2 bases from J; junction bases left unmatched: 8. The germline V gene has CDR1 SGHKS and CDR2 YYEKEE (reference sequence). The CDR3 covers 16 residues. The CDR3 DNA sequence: TGTGCCAGCAGCTTGGAGCTCCTGAGCGGGGCCTACGAGCAGTACTTC. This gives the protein CASSLELLSGAYEQYF.

Here the CDR3 reads CASSLGQGVGEQFF. CDR3 bases: TGTGCCAGCAGCTTGGGCCAGGGGGTCGGTGAGCAGTTCTTC. The rearrangement uses TRBV5-6 and TRBJ2-1; 7 bases line up with TRBD1. After removal of 0 bases from V and 9 bases from J, the junction contained 6 bases not matched to a gene. The CDR3 consists of 14 residues. CDR1 and CDR2 (germline): SGHDT, YYEEEE.

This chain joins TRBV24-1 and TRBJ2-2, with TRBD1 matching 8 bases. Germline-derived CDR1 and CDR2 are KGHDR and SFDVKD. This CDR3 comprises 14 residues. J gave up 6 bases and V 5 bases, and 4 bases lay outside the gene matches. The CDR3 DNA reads TGTGCCACCAGTGCGACAGGGGTTGCCGGGGAGCTGTTTTTT. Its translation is CATSATGVAGELFF.

The CDR3 region is CSVGTGQGNYNEQFF. In DNA, the CDR3 is TGCAGCGTTGGAACCGGACAGGGGAACTACAATGAGCAGTTCTTC. The V call is TRBV29-1, the J call TRBJ2-1; 9 bases agree with TRBD1. V lost 4 bases and J lost 3; bases outside the gene matches: 7. Per germline, CDR1 SQVTM and CDR2 ANQGSEA. This CDR3 spans 15 amino acids.

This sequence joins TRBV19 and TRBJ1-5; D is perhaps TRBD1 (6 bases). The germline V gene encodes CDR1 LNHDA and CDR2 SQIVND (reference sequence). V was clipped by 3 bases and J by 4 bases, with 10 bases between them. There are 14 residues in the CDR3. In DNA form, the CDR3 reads TGTGCCAGTAGTATTGTACAGGGTAATCAGCCCCAGCATTTT. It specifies CASSIVQGNQPQHF.

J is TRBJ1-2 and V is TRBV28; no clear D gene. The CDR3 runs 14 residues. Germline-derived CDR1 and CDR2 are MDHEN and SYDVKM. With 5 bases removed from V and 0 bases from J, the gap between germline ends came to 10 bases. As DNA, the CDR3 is TGTGCCAGCAGTCCCAGGTTCACTAACTATGGCTACACCTTC. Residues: CASSPRFTNYGYTF.

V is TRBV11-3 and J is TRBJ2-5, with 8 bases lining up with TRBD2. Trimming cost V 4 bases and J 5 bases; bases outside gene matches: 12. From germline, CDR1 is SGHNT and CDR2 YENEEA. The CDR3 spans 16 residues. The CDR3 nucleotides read TGTGCCAGCAGCTCGGGGGGGGCCGCACGGTCGGAGACCCAGTACTTC. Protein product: CASSSGGAARSETQYF. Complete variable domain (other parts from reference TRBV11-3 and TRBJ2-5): EAGVVQSPRYKIIEKKQPVAFWCNPISGHNTLYWYLQNLGQGPELLIRYENEEAVDDSQLPKDRFSAERLKGVDSTLKIQPAELGDSAVYLCASSSGGAARSETQYFGPGTRLLVL.

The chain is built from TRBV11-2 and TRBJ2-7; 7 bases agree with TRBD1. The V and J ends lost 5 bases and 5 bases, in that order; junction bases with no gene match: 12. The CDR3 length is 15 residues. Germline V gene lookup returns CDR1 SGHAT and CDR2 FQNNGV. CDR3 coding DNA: TGTGCCAGCAGCCCCCAGACAGGGTTACGGGACGAGCAGTACTTC. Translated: CASSPQTGLRDEQYF.

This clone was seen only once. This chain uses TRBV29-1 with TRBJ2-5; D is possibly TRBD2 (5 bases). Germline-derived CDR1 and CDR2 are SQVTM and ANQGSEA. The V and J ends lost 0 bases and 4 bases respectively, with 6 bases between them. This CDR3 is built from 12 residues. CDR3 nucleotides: TGCAGCGTTGAAGATGGAGGAGAGACCCAGTACTTC. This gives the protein CSVEDGGETQYF.